The 10 T cell receptor beta chains below come from one sample, sequenced in a study of blood T cell repertoires in COVID-19 (TCRdb year 2020). Libraries were built with the immunoSEQ multiplex PCR assay. As stored in TCRdb, this immuneACCESS dataset retains in-frame rearrangements with V and J assigned. A fraction of the clones does not appear; measured against another copy, unresolved V genes explain less than half of the discrepancy, and the remainder lacks a known reason. This sample comprises 100,000 or so clones, approximately 86% of them detected only once. The ten largest make up less than 3.5% of the sample. Sequenced: PBMCs or T cells enriched from blood (not recorded which). The receptor source for this set is a woman in her forties or fifties who had recovered from COVID-19.

This clone was recorded a few times. The chain has TRBV11-2 and TRBJ1-2; D not certain. This CDR3 has 13 residues. Germline V gene lookup returns CDR1 SGHAT and CDR2 FQNNGV. Trimming left V 3 bases short and J 7 bases short, with 12 bases between. The CDR3 loop is CASSLLRAPGYTF. CDR3 nucleotide sequence: TGTGCCAGCAGCTTGTTGAGGGCCCCTGGCTACACCTTC.

The chain links TRBV10-2 to TRBJ2-7, with a tentative D call TRBD1 (6 bases). Trimming took 6 bases from V and 6 from J, leaving 15 bases between them. CDR3 length equals 13 residues. The germline V gene has CDR1 WSHSY and CDR2 SAAADI. The CDR3 loop reads CASRYDRKGEQYF. As DNA, the CDR3 is TGCGCCAGCAGATATGACAGGAAAGGCGAGCAGTACTTC.

The chain combines TRBV2 with TRBJ1-1; a weak D match, TRBD1 (6 bases). Trimming pared 8 bases from V and 4 bases from J, leaving 8 bases between. Germline V lookup: CDR1 SNHLY, CDR2 FYNNEI. The CDR3 runs to 11 residues. The CDR3 protein is CASLGGTEAFF. CDR3 DNA sequence: TGTGCCAGCCTAGGGGGCACTGAAGCTTTCTTT.

V and J are TRBV27 and TRBJ2-2; D may be TRBD1 (6 bases). The V gene lost 2 bases and the J gene lost 3 bases, with 7 bases spanning the gap. Germline V gene lookup returns CDR1 MNHEY and CDR2 SMNVEV (reference sequence). The CDR3 has 14 residues. The CDR3 DNA is TGTGCCAGCAGTTTACAGGGGTACACCGGGGAGCTGTTTTTT. This codes for CASSLQGYTGELFF.

The CDR3 protein is CAWSFGTGAVEAFF. In DNA, the CDR3 is TGTGCCTGGAGTTTCGGGACAGGGGCGGTTGAAGCTTTCTTT. The V call is TRBV30, the J call TRBJ1-1; 10 bases match TRBD1. Germline V gene lookup returns CDR1 GTSNPN and CDR2 SVGIG (reference sequence). The CDR3 spans 14 residues. With V trimmed by 2 bases and J by 7 bases, 7 bases remained unmatched.

This chain connects TRBV28 to TRBJ2-7; D is perhaps TRBD1 (7 bases). Trimming took 6 bases from V and 1 from J, leaving 16 bases between them. Germline CDR1 and CDR2: MDHEN and SYDVKM. The CDR3 length is 15 residues. The CDR3 loop is CASSSTGEASYEQYF. Here the CDR3 DNA reads TGTGCCAGCAGCTCTACAGGGGAGGCGTCCTACGAGCAGTACTTC.

This rearrangement joins TRBV6-5 to TRBJ2-3; no clear D gene. The germline V gene encodes CDR1 MNHEY and CDR2 SVGAGI. The CDR3 loop spans 15 amino acids. The germline V and J ends were trimmed by 0 bases and 2 bases, with 9 bases remaining between them. The CDR3 DNA follows: TGTGCCAGCAGTTACTCTGTCAGATACACAGATACGCAGTATTTT. Its translation: CASSYSVRYTDTQYF.

The chain employs TRBV5-1 and TRBJ1-5, with D possibly matching TRBD1 (6 bases). Germline lookup yields CDR1 SGHRS and CDR2 YFSETQ. Trimming pared 4 bases from V and 2 bases from J, leaving 19 bases between. This CDR3 has 17 amino acids. The CDR3 bases are TGCGCCAGCAGCCCGGGGGGGCTCCCCGGGGGCAATCAGCCCCAGCATTTT. Translating gives CASSPGGLPGGNQPQHF.

CDR3 protein: CASSFRFQGTNSPLHF. For the CDR3, the DNA is TGTGCCAGCAGTTTTAGATTCCAGGGGACAAATTCACCCCTCCACTTT. This chain uses TRBV27 with TRBJ1-6, with D perhaps matching TRBD1 (6 bases). Germline loops: CDR1 MNHEY, CDR2 SMNVEV (reference sequence). The CDR3 loop spans 16 amino acids. V was trimmed by 3 bases and J by 7 bases, leaving 16 bases between them.

This clone was counted a single time. This chain links TRBV11-2 with TRBJ1-1; 8 positions agree with TRBD1. V was clipped by 4 bases and J by 6 bases; unmatched bases: 13. Germline V CDR1 and CDR2: SGHAT, FQNNGV. The CDR3 spans 16 residues. The CDR3 DNA reads TGTGCCAGCAGCTCCGGACAGGGAGGTGTGGACGCTGAAGCTTTCTTT. Amino acid sequence: CASSSGQGGVDAEAFF.